This TCR beta chain appears in the sequencing data of a study of cytomegalovirus exposure and HLA in healthy donors. This clone has just one count. No antigen is known for it. This PCR relied on a set of 60 Vbeta primers and 13 Jbeta primers. The table came from immunoSEQ multiplex PCR; TCRdb's copy has only in-frame clones and leaves some out. The sample has fewer than 120,000 clones; over 60% are singletons. General study points: Later on, an analysis found that several of the most significant clusters appeared to be linked to common viral pathogens, which included parvovirus B19.

Germline V lookup: CDR1 SGHVS, CDR2 FQNEAQ. The CDR3 runs 15 residues. Trimming took off 7 bases at V and 4 bases at J, with 17 bases between the two ends. Input material: PBMCs. The TCR originated in a woman aged 55 to 70 in good health and CMV-seropositive. V gene TRBV7-8 combines with J gene TRBJ2-1, with D perhaps TRBD1 (6 bases). CDR3 residues: CASIPGVLRYNEQFF. CDR3 bases: TGTGCCAGCATCCCAGGGGTCCTGCGTTACAATGAGCAGTTCTTC.